The 2 T cell receptor beta chains given below trace back to one sample, sequenced in a study of blood T cell repertoires in COVID-19. The repertoire was sequenced with immunoSEQ multiplex PCR; TCRdb's copy has only in-frame clones and lacks some. Here the sample spans fewer than 200,000 clones, around 81% being singletons. Sequenced material: peripheral blood. These receptors came from a middle-aged woman with COVID-19, enrolled during active disease.

V gene TRBV2 combines with J gene TRBJ2-5, with D maybe TRBD2 (5 bases). V gave up 1 base and J gave up 5 bases, with 14 bases separating them. The CDR3 loop spans 15 amino acids. The germline gives CDR1 SNHLY, CDR2 FYNNEI. CDR3 region: CASSEGDQGGETQYF. The CDR3 DNA is TGTGCCAGCAGTGAAGGTGATCAAGGCGGGGAGACCCAGTACTTC.

The rearrangement links TRBV6-1 to TRBJ2-5, with D possibly matching TRBD2 (5 bases). V gave up 0 bases and J gave up 5 bases, with 16 bases separating them. Germline CDR1 MNHNS, CDR2 SASEGT. The CDR3 is 16 amino acids. The CDR3 spells CASSEAVSGVGETQYF. CDR3 DNA: TGTGCCAGCAGTGAAGCTGTGTCCGGGGTTGGGGAGACCCAGTACTTC.